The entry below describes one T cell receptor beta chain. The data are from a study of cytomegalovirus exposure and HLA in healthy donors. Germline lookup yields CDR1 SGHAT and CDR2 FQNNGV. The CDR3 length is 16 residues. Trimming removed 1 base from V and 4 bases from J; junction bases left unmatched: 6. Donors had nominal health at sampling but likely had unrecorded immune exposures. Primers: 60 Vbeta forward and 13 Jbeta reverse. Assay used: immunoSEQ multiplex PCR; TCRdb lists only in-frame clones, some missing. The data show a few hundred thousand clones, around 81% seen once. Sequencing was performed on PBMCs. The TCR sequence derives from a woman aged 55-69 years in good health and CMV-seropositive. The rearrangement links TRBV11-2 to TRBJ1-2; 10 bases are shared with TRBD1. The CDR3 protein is CASSLVRQGAPYGYTF. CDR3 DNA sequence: TGTGCCAGCAGCTTAGTCCGACAGGGGGCCCCCTATGGCTACACCTTC.